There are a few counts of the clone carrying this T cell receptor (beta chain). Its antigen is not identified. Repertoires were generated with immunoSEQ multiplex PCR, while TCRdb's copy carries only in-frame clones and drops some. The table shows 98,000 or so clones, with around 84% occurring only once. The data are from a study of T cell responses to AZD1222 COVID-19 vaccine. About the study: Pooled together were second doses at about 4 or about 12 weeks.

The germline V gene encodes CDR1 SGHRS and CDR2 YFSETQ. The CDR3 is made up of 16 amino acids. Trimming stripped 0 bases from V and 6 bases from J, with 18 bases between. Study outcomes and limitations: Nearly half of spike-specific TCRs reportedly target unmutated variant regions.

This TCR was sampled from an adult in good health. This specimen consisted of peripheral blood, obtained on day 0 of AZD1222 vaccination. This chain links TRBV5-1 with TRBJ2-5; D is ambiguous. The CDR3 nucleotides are TGCGCCAGCAGCTTGGATGCGTACGGAACTGTGAAGACCCAGTACTTC. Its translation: CASSLDAYGTVKTQYF.